This T cell receptor (beta chain) was documented in a study of cytomegalovirus exposure and HLA in healthy donors. Overall study findings and caveats: High sensitivity and specificity were reportedly achieved when the classifier diagnosed cytomegalovirus status.

CDR1 SGHDT and CDR2 YYEEEE come from the germline V gene. CDR3 size: 14 residues. Trimming shortened V by 4 bases and J by 1 base, and 11 bases separated the two germline ends. Some clones are missing from TCRdb's copy, which holds only in-frame ones; the method was immunoSEQ multiplex PCR. In the table there are 160,000 or so clones, more than 70% of which are singletons. Notes on this clone: What it binds is unknown.

The genes are TRBV5-6 and TRBJ1-1; D ambiguous. The sequence was collected from a man aged 25 to 40 in good health and CMV-seropositive. Material: PBMCs. As DNA, the CDR3 is TGTGCCAGCAGCGGATCCGGGTGGAACACTGAAGCTTTCTTT. Its protein product is CASSGSGWNTEAFF.